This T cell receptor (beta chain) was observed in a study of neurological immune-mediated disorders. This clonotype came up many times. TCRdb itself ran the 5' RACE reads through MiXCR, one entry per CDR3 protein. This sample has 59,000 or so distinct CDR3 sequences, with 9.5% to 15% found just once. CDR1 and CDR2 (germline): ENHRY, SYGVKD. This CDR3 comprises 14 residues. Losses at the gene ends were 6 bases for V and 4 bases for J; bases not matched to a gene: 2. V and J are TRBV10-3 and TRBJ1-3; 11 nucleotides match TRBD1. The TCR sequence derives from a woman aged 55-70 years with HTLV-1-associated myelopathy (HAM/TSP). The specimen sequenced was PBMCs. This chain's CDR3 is CAIRDRGRGNTIYF. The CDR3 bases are TGTGCCATCAGGGACAGGGGGCGCGGAAACACCATATATTTT.